This T cell receptor (beta chain) is from a study of blood T cells in healthy people across ages. For the second PCR, which ran for about 6 to 11 cycles, a sample-barcoded 5' primer and a J-beta primer mix were used. TCRdb called the 5' RACE reads again in MiXCR, with one record for every CDR3 protein. The sample records roughly 800,000 distinct CDR3 sequences, under 40% being singletons. This clonotype occurred many times. The sample comprised blood. The TCR sequence derives from a man between 18 and 29 years old in good health.

The CDR3 sequence is CASSYGTGARNYGYTF. CDR3 nucleotide sequence: TGTGCCAGCAGTTACGGGACAGGGGCACGTAACTATGGCTACACCTTC. The rearrangement joins TRBV6-5 to TRBJ1-2; 10 bases agree with TRBD1. V shed 2 bases, J shed 1 base, and the junction held 4 bases outside the gene matches. CDR3 size: 16 residues. Germline CDR1 is MNHEY and CDR2 is SVGAGI.